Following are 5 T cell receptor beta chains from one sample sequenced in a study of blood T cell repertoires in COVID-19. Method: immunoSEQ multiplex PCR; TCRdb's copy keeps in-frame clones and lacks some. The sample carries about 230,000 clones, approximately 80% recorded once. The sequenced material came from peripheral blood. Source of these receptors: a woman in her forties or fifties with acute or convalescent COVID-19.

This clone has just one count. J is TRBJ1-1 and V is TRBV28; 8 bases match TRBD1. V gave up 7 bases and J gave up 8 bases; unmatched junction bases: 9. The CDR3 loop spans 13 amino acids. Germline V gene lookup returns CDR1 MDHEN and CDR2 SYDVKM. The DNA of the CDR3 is TGTGCCAGCAAGTCCGGACAGGGAGGCGAAGCTTTCTTT. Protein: CASKSGQGGEAFF.

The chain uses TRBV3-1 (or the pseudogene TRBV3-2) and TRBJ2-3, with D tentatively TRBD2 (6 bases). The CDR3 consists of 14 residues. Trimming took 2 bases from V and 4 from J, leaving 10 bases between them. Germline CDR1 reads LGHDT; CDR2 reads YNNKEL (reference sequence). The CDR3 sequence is CASSQRGTSDTQYF. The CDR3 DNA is TGTGCCAGCAGCCAACGGGGGACTTCAGATACGCAGTATTTT.

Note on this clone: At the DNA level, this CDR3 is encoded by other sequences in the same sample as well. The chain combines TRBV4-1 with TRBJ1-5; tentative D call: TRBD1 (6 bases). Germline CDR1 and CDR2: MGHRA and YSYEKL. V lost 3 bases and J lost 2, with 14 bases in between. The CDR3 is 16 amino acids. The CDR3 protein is CASSHLQGSRNQPQHF. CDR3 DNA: TGCGCCAGCAGCCATTTACAGGGCTCTCGCAATCAGCCCCAGCATTTT.

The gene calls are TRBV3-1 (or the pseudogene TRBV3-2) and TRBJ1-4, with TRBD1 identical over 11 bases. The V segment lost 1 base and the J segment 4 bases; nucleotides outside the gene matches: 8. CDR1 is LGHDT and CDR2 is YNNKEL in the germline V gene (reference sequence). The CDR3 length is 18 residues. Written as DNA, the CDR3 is TGTGCCAGCAGCCAAGCCGGGACAGGGGGAATGGTTAATGAAAAACTGTTTTTT. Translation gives CASSQAGTGGMVNEKLFF.

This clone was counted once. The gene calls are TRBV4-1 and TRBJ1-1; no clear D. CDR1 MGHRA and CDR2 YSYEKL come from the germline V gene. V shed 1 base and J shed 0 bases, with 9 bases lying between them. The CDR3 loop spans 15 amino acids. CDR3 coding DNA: TGCGCCAGCAGCCAAGTACCCGGGATGAACACTGAAGCTTTCTTT. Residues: CASSQVPGMNTEAFF.